This T cell receptor (beta chain) was identified in a study of human T cells and chemical hapten exposure. Study-wide results and caveats: Each of the donors had alopecia, so their immune responses may not resemble those of healthy people.

The CDR3 is made up of 16 amino acids. Trimming took 5 bases from V and 4 from J, leaving 20 bases between them. Germline values: CDR1 SGHVS, CDR2 FQNEAQ. The time point: pre-sensitization, week 0. Treatment given: therapeutic diphenylcyclopropenone sensitization with weekly scalp DPC. It was unfractionated whole blood from which total RNA was extracted. In this sample, this clonotype turned up a few times. The target antigen is unknown. TCRdb itself ran the RACE reads through MiXCR, one entry per CDR3 protein. Of some 49,000 distinct CDR3 sequences listed, approximately 9.5% are singletons. This sequence joins TRBV7-8 and TRBJ1-1, with D possibly being TRBD1 (6 bases). Sequencing was performed on whole blood, taken in connection with sensitization to the hapten diphenylcyclopropenone (DPC). The clonotype comes from a woman in her twenties or thirties with alopecia areata. Some clones in this sample may be carry-over from other donors' samples. The CDR3 reads CASSPRTTGTVTEAFF. DNA for the CDR3: TGTGCCAGCAGCCCTAGGACAACAGGGACGGTCACTGAAGCTTTCTTT.